What follows are 12 T cell receptor beta chains derived from one specimen sequenced in a study of T cells in women clearing cervical HPV infection. Libraries were prepared by immunoSEQ multiplex PCR; TCRdb keeps only in-frame clonotypes and omits some of them. This specimen shows approximately 37,000 clones; the ten leading clones hold 5.8%. Sequencing was done on a sample of blood buffy coat. The receptors originated from a woman aged 18 to 75 with a cervical HPV16 infection that either progressed to CIN3+ or cleared (not recorded which).

A word on this clone: The read terminates 3 residues ahead of where the CDR3 ends, so the germline J gene completes it. This chain joins TRBV5-1 and TRBJ2-1; tentative D call: TRBD1 (6 bases). The CDR3 runs 16 residues. The germline gives CDR1 SGHRS, CDR2 YFSETQ. V shed 5 bases and J shed 8 bases, with 23 bases lying between them. CDR3 DNA (partial): TGCGCCAGCAGTCCTAACAGGGCCGCTCATTTGGATGAG. It yields the protein CASSPNRAAHLDE. The CDR3 reads in full as CASSPNRAAHLDEQFF. The full variable domain, with the rest looked up from reference TRBV5-1 and TRBJ2-1, is KAGVTQTPRYLIKTRGQQVTLSCSPISGHRSVSWYQQTPGQGLQFLFEYFSETQRNKGNFPGRFSGRQFSNSRSEMNVSTLELGDSALYLCASSPNRAAHLDEQFFGPGTRLTVL.

About this clone itself: The CDR3 goes on 3 residues after the read ends, and that part is filled in from the germline J gene. The V gene is TRBV18, the J gene TRBJ2-2, with 7 bases that match TRBD2. CDR3 size: 16 residues. Germline values: CDR1 KGHSH, CDR2 LQKENI. Trimming cost V 2 bases and J 3 bases; bases outside gene matches: 6. The covered CDR3 bases are TGTGCCAGCTCACCAAGGGCTAGCGGTCACACCGGGGAG. Amino acids: CASSPRASGHTGE. The complete CDR3 reads CASSPRASGHTGELFF. The variable domain in full, completed from reference TRBV18 and TRBJ2-2, reads NAGVMQNPRHLVRRRGQEARLRCSPMKGHSHVYWYRQLPEEGLKFMVYLQKENIIDESGMPKERFSAEFPKEGPSILRIQQVVRGDSAAYFCASSPRASGHTGELFFGEGSRLTVL.

With respect to this clone: The CDR3 goes on 3 residues after the read ends, and that part is filled in from the germline J gene. The rearrangement joins TRBV7-2 to TRBJ1-2; the match to TRBD1 covers 9 bases. From germline, CDR1 is SGHTA and CDR2 FQGNSA. This CDR3 is built from 15 residues. CDR3 DNA, as far as it was read: TGTGCCAGCAGTCCTCGACAGGGGGGCTCCTACGAC. This translates into CASSPRQGGSYD. The whole CDR3 protein is CASSPRQGGSYDYTF.

Of note for this clone: With the read ending 3 residues before the CDR3 end, the germline J gene is used to fill in that end. The rearrangement joins TRBV11-2 to TRBJ2-7; D might be TRBD2 (5 bases). Trimming removed 5 bases from V and 3 bases from J, with 11 bases in between. The CDR3 runs 13 residues. CDR1 is SGHAT and CDR2 is FQNNGV in the germline V gene. The CDR3 here is CASSQVRGYEQYF. CDR3 DNA (partial): TGTGCCAGCAGCCAAGTTCGGGGCTACGAG.

This CDR3 is CASGLGGVDNQPQHF. The sequenced part of the CDR3 DNA is TGTGCCAGCGGATTGGGGGGAGTGGACAATCAGCCC. The chain carries TRBV28 and TRBJ1-5, with a tentative D call TRBD1 (5 bases). The read gets to within 3 residues of the CDR3 end, and the germline J gene fills in the rest. The CDR3 extends over 15 amino acids. The germline gives CDR1 MDHEN, CDR2 SYDVKM. Trimming took 8 bases from V and 3 from J, leaving 17 bases between them.

With regard to this clone: The read stops 3 residues short of the end of the CDR3; the missing end is completed from the germline J gene. This chain links TRBV5-1 with TRBJ1-2, with D possibly TRBD1 on 5 matching bases. The CDR3 length is 14 residues. The V gene's germline CDR1 is SGHRS and CDR2 YFSETQ. The CDR3 here is CASSPLRRGEGYTF. CDR3 DNA (partial): TGCGCCAGCAGCCCCCTCAGGAGAGGGGAAGGC.

About this clone itself: The missing CDR3 end, 3 residues past where the read stops, is filled in from the germline J gene. The chain carries TRBV28 and TRBJ2-5, with 10 bases aligning to TRBD2. The CDR3 sequence is 15 residues long. Germline V gene data show CDR1 as MDHEN and CDR2 as SYDVKM. The V segment lost 4 bases and the J segment 2 bases; nucleotides outside the gene matches: 4. CDR3 residues: CASSSSAGGQETQYF. The part of the CDR3 DNA that was read is TGTGCCAGCAGTTCCTCAGCGGGAGGGCAAGAGACC.

About this clone: The read ends 3 residues before the CDR3 terminus; that terminus is restored from the germline J gene. The chain couples TRBV20-1 to TRBJ1-5; TRBD1 agrees at 7 bases. V lost 1 base and J lost 1; bases outside the gene matches: 4. CDR1 is DFQATT, CDR2 SNEGSKA, per germline (reference sequence). The CDR3 covers 15 residues. This chain's CDR3 is CSARGNRGSNQPQHF. Partial CDR3 DNA: TGCAGTGCTAGAGGGAACAGGGGCAGCAATCAGCCC.

Comment on this clone: The DNA ends 3 residues before the CDR3 does, and the rest of the CDR3 is filled in from the germline J gene. This chain joins TRBV30 and TRBJ1-2, with TRBD1 matching 8 bases. The trim removed 2 bases at V and 3 bases at J, leaving 8 bases unmatched. The CDR3 is made up of 15 amino acids. Germline CDR1 and CDR2: GTSNPN and SVGIG (reference sequence). The CDR3 reads CAWSMTGVFDYGYTF. Incomplete CDR3 DNA: TGTGCCTGGAGTATGACAGGGGTTTTTGACTATGGC. Full variable domain (remainder filled in from reference TRBV30 and TRBJ1-2): SQTIHQWPATLVQPVGSPLSLECTVEGTSNPNLYWYRQAAGRGLQLLFYSVGIGQISSEVPQNLSASRPQDRQFILSSKKLLLSDSGFYLCAWSMTGVFDYGYTFGSGTRLTVV.

CDR3 amino acids: CASSPGGSGELFF. The DNA read from the CDR3 is TGCGCCAGCAGCCCAGGGGGTTCCGGGGAG. The chain couples TRBV5-1 to TRBJ2-2; 7 bases are a match to TRBD1. Coverage ceases 3 residues before the CDR3 finishes, and the germline J gene fills in the end. V lost 4 bases and J lost 6; bases outside the gene matches: 3. The length of the CDR3 is 13 residues. CDR1 and CDR2 (germline): SGHRS, YFSETQ.

For this clone: From the germline J gene comes the end of the CDR3, since the read stops 3 residues before it. This chain joins TRBV19 and TRBJ1-2, with D perhaps TRBD1 (6 bases). The CDR3 length is 16 residues. The germline V gene encodes CDR1 LNHDA and CDR2 SQIVND (reference sequence). The CDR3 DNA, read in part, is TGTGCCAGTAGCCCGCCGGGGGGGCCTATCTACAATGAC. Amino acids: CASSPPGGPIYND. The entire CDR3 sequence reads CASSPPGGPIYNDYTF. Full variable domain (outside the CDR3, taken from reference TRBV19 and TRBJ1-2): DGGITQSPKYLFRKEGQNVTLSCEQNLNHDAMYWYRQDPGQGLRLIYYSQIVNDFQKGDIAEGYSVSREKKESFPLTVTSAQKNPTAFYLCASSPPGGPIYNDYTFGSGTRLTVV.

In regard to this clone: The read terminates 3 residues before the CDR3 end, so the remaining end is supplied by the germline J gene. This rearrangement joins TRBV20-1 to TRBJ2-5, with 9 bases aligning to TRBD2. V was pared by 1 base and J by 5 bases, with 14 bases of the junction left unmatched. CDR1 is DFQATT and CDR2 is SNEGSKA in the germline V gene (reference sequence). The CDR3 has 17 amino acids. The CDR3 bases that were read are TGCAGTGCTAGAGTGGCTAGCGGGAACGGCCCTCATGAGACC. It encodes CSARVASGNGPHET. The entire CDR3 protein reads CSARVASGNGPHETQYF.